Listed below are T cell receptor beta chains from one sample, sequenced in a study of CD8 T cells in ankylosing spondylitis. TCRdb re-called the 5' RACE reads through MiXCR, storing one row per CDR3 protein. The sample holds 200,000 to 250,000 distinct CDR3 sequences, approximately 20% seen once. Sample: blood, either unsorted or a sorted T cell fraction (not recorded which). All receptors come from a male donor with ankylosing spondylitis. Each CDR3 is given with its conserved first and last residue. D genes are given only for firm matches. For some rows the clone size is stated as once, few or many, or as a class when expanded; others skip it.

many	.	TRBV4-2	TRBJ2-1	TGTGCCAGCAGCCCGACTCTCTACAATGAGCAGTTCTTC	CASSPTLYNEQFF
.	.	TRBV5-1	TRBJ2-7	TGCGCCAGCAGGGGGGGTCTGGGCGAGCAGTACTTC	CASRGGLGEQYF
.	.	TRBV27	TRBJ2-1	TGTGCCAGCAGTTTGGCTATCCTCAATGAGCAGTTCTTC	CASSLAILNEQFF
.	TRBD1	TRBV15	TRBJ2-7	TGTGCCACCAGCGCCCGGGACAGGGGGCATTCCCCCTACGAGCAGTACTTC	CATSARDRGHSPYEQYF
many	.	TRBV12-3/TRBV12-4	TRBJ2-5	TGTGCCAGCAGTCGCGGGACAGAAGAGACCCAGTACTTC	CASSRGTEETQYF
.	.	TRBV7-3	TRBJ2-5	TGTGCCAGCAGCTTAATAGGGGGAGGTGAGGAGACCCAGTACTTC	CASSLIGGGEETQYF
.	.	TRBV12-3/TRBV12-4	TRBJ1-1	TGTGCCAGCAGTTTCTGGGTGTCCGCTGAAGCTTTCTTT	CASSFWVSAEAFF
few	.	TRBV27	TRBJ1-5	TGTGCCAGCAGGAGAGGGGACAGCAATCAGCCCCAGCATTTT	CASRRGDSNQPQHF
.	TRBD2	TRBV3-1	TRBJ2-3	TGTGCCAGCAGCCCAGGTAGCGGGGGGGTCACAGATACGCAGTATTTT	CASSPGSGGVTDTQYF
.	TRBD1	TRBV20-1	TRBJ2-5	TGCAGTGCTAGCCCCCCGGACAGGGGGCTGGAGACCCAGTACTTC	CSASPPDRGLETQYF
few	TRBD1	TRBV27	TRBJ1-1	TGTGCCAGCAGACAGCGGGACAGCCGAGTCACTGAAGCTTTCTTT	CASRQRDSRVTEAFF
.	.	TRBV20-1	TRBJ2-4	TGCAGTGCTAGATTCCGGGATGGGTCCAAAAACATTCAGTACTTC	CSARFRDGSKNIQYF
.	TRBD1	TRBV4-1	TRBJ2-2	TGCGCCAGCAGCCCCGGACAGGGGGACGGGGAGCTGTTTTTT	CASSPGQGDGELFF
few	.	TRBV15	TRBJ1-5	TGTGCCACCAGCAGAGTCCCTGGGGAGCCCCAGCATTTT	CATSRVPGEPQHF
few	.	TRBV4-1	TRBJ1-1	TGCGCCAGCAGCCTTCAAGACAGGATGAACACTGAAGCTTTCTTT	CASSLQDRMNTEAFF
.	.	TRBV27	TRBJ2-1	TGTGCCAGCCAGCTAGGCAATGAGCAGTTCTTC	CASQLGNEQFF
many	.	TRBV11-2	TRBJ2-2	TGTGCCAGCAGCATCTACACCGGGGAGCTGTTTTTT	CASSIYTGELFF
few	.	TRBV28	TRBJ1-1	TGTGCCAGCAGCTCCCCGGGCCTTGAAGCTTTCTTT	CASSSPGLEAFF
.	TRBD2	TRBV2	TRBJ2-1	TGTGCCAGCATGAGTGTTGCTAGCGGGCACTCCTACAATGAGCAGTTCTTC	CASMSVASGHSYNEQFF
.	.	TRBV28	TRBJ2-1	TGTGCCAGCAGTCTACGTAGAGGGGGTGTAGATGAGCAGTTCTTC	CASSLRRGGVDEQFF
few	.	TRBV29-1	TRBJ1-1	TGCAGCGTTGAGGACGGACAGTTTATGAACACTGAAGCTTTCTTT	CSVEDGQFMNTEAFF
many	.	TRBV12-3/TRBV12-4	TRBJ2-7	TGTGCCAGCAGTTTGGAGTTAGGGCCTTACGAGCAGTACTTC	CASSLELGPYEQYF
.	.	TRBV28	TRBJ1-2	TGTGCCAGCAGCGTTCGGCTTCCGGCAGGGAGCGGCTACACCTTC	CASSVRLPAGSGYTF
.	.	TRBV12-3/TRBV12-4	TRBJ2-7	TGTGCCAGCAGTTCGCATGGGTCCGGGCAGCAATACGAGCAGTACTTC	CASSSHGSGQQYEQYF
.	.	TRBV7-9	TRBJ1-6	TGTGCCAGCAGCTTAAATCAGGGCTATAATTCACCCCTCCACTTT	CASSLNQGYNSPLHF
few	.	TRBV9	TRBJ2-1	TGTGCCAGCAGTTGGGCTCGTGGCGACTCCTACAATGAGCAGTTCTTC	CASSWARGDSYNEQFF
many	.	TRBV11-2	TRBJ2-7	TGTGCCAGCAGCTTAAGGTTCCTAGACTACGAGCAGTACTTC	CASSLRFLDYEQYF
few	.	TRBV29-1	TRBJ1-5	TGCAGCGTTGAGCCCCAGCCCCGGAACAATCAGCCCCAGCATTTT	CSVEPQPRNNQPQHF
.	TRBD2	TRBV3-1	TRBJ2-7	TGTGCCAGCAGCCCTGTCGCGGGAGAACTCTCCTACGAGCAGTACTTC	CASSPVAGELSYEQYF
.	TRBD2	TRBV15	TRBJ2-7	TGTGCCACCAGCAGAGAAAGCGGGACTAGCTTCTACGAGCAGTACTTC	CATSRESGTSFYEQYF